This T cell receptor (beta chain) was captured in a study of blood T cell repertoires in COVID-19. About the study: Spain, Italy and the United States supplied samples that represented acute and convalescent COVID-19. T cells, B-cell-depleted T cells, or PBMCs supplied cDNA or gDNA.

Produced via immunoSEQ multiplex PCR; TCRdb's table is partial and in-frame only. The sample includes 240,000 or so clones, 86% of them seen just once. Which cohort a participant joined came from the clinical history participants gave. The CDR3 spans 16 residues. V gave up 0 bases and J gave up 3 bases, with 11 bases separating them. The germline V gene has CDR1 MNHEY and CDR2 SVGAGI. The genes are TRBV6-5 and TRBJ1-4; D is unclear. The receptor was isolated from a woman between 50 and 59 years old who had recovered from COVID-19. Sequenced sample: PBMCs or T cells enriched from blood (not recorded which). CDR3 sequence: CASSYSSRLPNEKLFF. The CDR3 DNA is TGTGCCAGCAGTTACTCGAGCAGGCTTCCTAATGAAAAACTGTTTTTT.